The 4 T cell receptor beta chains below were found in one sample sequenced in a study of shared clonotypes between healthy human individuals. Using immunoSEQ multiplex PCR, the repertoire was profiled, and TCRdb retains in-frame clones only, with some absent. The data hold some 470,000 clones, with about 79% observed a single time. Sequencing was performed on PBMCs. These TCRs come from a woman between 35 and 50 years old in good health. Some clones in this sample may be carry-over from other donors' samples.

With respect to this clone: A far larger clone is just one base off, so this is likely a read error. The CDR3 is CAWCVLGDYEQYF. The CDR3 DNA sequence: TGTGCCTGGTGTGTACTGGGGGACTACGAGCAGTACTTC. V usage is TRBV30 and J usage is TRBJ2-7; the D call may be TRBD1 or TRBD2 (5 bases each). The CDR3 totals 13 residues. Germline values: CDR1 GTSNPN, CDR2 SVGIG (reference sequence).

This clone was seen repeatedly, ten times or more. The J gene is TRBJ2-5, the V gene TRBV11-2; D is ambiguous. Germline V gene lookup returns CDR1 SGHAT and CDR2 FQNNGV. This CDR3 has 12 residues. V gave up 5 bases and J gave up 5 bases, with 9 bases separating them. The CDR3 nucleotides read TGTGCCAGCAGCCAAGGGTCGGAGACCCAGTACTTC. Its translation: CASSQGSETQYF. The entire variable domain, with the rest obtained from reference TRBV11-2 and TRBJ2-5, is as follows: EAGVAQSPRYKIIEKRQSVAFWCNPISGHATLYWYQQILGQGPKLLIQFQNNGVVDDSQLPKDRFSAERLKGVDSTLKIQPAKLEDSAVYLCASSQGSETQYFGPGTRLLVL.

The chain uses TRBV19 and TRBJ1-2, with 7 bases aligning to TRBD1. The CDR3 is made up of 16 amino acids. The germline V gene encodes CDR1 LNHDA and CDR2 SQIVND (reference sequence). V lost 4 bases, J lost 2 bases, and 10 bases stayed unmatched. The DNA for the CDR3 is TGTGCCAGTAGTACGGTTGAGGTCAGGGGGAACTATGGCTACACCTTC. Translating it yields CASSTVEVRGNYGYTF.

The chain combines TRBV5-8 with TRBJ1-3; D not certain. Germline CDR1 is SGHTS and CDR2 is YDEGEE. The CDR3 has 16 residues. V was cut by 0 bases and J by 4 bases, with 14 bases left in between. This CDR3 reads CASSLEARGWGNTIYF. CDR3 bases: TGTGCCAGCAGCTTGGAGGCCCGCGGGTGGGGAAACACCATATATTTT.